The T cell receptor (beta chain) described here comes from a study of CD4 T cell repertoires in COVID-19. Turning to the study itself: Relabeled CFSE-low cells, IL-2-expanded for less than 11 days, met spikes from other coronaviruses. General study results and limits: Between about 7 and 28% of SARS-CoV-2 clonotypes also appeared in SARS-CoV and/or HKU1 spike cultures. Suggested intraclonal diversification: top SARS-CoV-2-reactive clonotypes appeared in two or three memory subsets.

As concerns this clone: Its antigen is still unknown.

The germline gives CDR1 SGHNT, CDR2 YYREEE (reference sequence). The V gene lost 5 bases and the J gene lost 4 bases, with 15 bases spanning the gap. The CDR3 runs 14 residues. The memory T cells were sequenced right after ex vivo isolation, without culture. Generated by immunoSEQ multiplex PCR, the TCRdb table keeps only in-frame clones and is missing some. The sample consists of around 22,000 clones, roughly 84% of them appearing once. The chain links TRBV5-4 to TRBJ1-1, with D possibly TRBD1 on 5 matching bases. This TCR was sampled from a human donor who had COVID-19. Specimen: central memory CD4+ T cells from blood, collected before the COVID-19 pandemic. This chain's CDR3 is CASRKWGGVTEAFF. Written as DNA, the CDR3 is TGTGCCAGCAGAAAATGGGGGGGGGTCACTGAAGCTTTCTTT.